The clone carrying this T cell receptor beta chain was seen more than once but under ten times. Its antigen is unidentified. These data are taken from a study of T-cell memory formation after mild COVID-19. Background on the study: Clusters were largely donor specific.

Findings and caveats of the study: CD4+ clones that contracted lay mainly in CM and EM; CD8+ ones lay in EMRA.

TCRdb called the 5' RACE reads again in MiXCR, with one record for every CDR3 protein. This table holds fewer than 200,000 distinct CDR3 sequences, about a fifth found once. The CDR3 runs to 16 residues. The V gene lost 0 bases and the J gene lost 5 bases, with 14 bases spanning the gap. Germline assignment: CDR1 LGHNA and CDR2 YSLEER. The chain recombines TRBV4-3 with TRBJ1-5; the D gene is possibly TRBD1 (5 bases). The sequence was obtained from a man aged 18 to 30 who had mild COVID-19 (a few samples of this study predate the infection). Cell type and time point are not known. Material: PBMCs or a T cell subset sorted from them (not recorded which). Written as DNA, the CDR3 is TGCGCCAGCAGCCAAGAATATCGGCAGGGTGATCAGCCCCAGCATTTT. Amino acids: CASSQEYRQGDQPQHF.